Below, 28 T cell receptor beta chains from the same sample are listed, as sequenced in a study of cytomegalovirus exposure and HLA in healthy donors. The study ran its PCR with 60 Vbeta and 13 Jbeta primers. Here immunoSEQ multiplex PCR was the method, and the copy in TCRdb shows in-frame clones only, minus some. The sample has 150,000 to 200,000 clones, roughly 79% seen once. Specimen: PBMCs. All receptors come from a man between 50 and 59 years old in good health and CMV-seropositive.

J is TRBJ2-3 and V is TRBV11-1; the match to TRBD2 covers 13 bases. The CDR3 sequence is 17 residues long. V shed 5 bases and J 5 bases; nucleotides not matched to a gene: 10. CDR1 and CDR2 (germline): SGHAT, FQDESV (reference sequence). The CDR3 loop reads CASSQLTSGGARDTQYF. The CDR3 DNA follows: TGTGCCAGCAGCCAACTTACTAGCGGGGGGGCCCGAGATACGCAGTATTTT.

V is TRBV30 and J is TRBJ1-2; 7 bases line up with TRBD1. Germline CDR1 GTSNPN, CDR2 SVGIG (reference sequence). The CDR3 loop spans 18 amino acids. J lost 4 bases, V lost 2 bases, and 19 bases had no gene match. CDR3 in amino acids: CAWSSRKKPGQSPYGYTF. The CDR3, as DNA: TGTGCCTGGAGTTCTCGGAAGAAGCCGGGACAGAGCCCCTATGGCTACACCTTC.

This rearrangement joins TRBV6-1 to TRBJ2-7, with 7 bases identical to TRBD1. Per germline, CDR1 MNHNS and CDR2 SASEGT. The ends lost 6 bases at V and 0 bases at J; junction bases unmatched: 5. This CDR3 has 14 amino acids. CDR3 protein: CASSQGGSSYEQYV. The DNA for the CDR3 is TGTGCCAGCAGCCAAGGGGGCAGCTCCTACGAGCAGTACGTC.

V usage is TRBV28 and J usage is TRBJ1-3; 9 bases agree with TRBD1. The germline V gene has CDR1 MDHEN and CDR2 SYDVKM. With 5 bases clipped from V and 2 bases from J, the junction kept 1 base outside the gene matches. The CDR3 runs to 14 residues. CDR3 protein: CASSRDRAGNTIYF. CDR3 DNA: TGTGCCAGCAGTAGGGACAGGGCTGGAAACACCATATATTTT.

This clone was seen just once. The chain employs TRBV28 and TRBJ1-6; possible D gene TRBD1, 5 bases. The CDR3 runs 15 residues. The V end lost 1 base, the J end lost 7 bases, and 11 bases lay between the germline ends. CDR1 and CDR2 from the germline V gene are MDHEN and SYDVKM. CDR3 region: CASSLSVRGNSPLHF. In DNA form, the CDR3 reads TGTGCCAGCAGTTTATCTGTTCGGGGGAATTCACCCCTCCACTTT.

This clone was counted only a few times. In nucleotides, the CDR3 is TGTGCCAGCAGGGGCCCCCGGGGTGGCAATTCACCCCTCCACTTT. It translates to CASRGPRGGNSPLHF. V and J are TRBV28 and TRBJ1-6, with D hard to call. Trimming took off 6 bases at V and 7 bases at J, with 16 bases between the two ends. This CDR3 has 15 amino acids. Germline CDR1 MDHEN, CDR2 SYDVKM. Looking up the rest from reference TRBV28 and TRBJ1-6 gives the full variable domain: DVKVTQSSRYLVKRTGEKVFLECVQDMDHENMFWYRQDPGLGLRLIYFSYDVKMKEKGDIPEGYSVSREKKERFSLILESASTNQTSMYLCASRGPRGGNSPLHFGNGTRLTVT.

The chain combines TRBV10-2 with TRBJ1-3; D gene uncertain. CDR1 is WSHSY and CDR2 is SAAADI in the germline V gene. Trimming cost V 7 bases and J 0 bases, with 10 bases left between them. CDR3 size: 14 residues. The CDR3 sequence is CASTPAGSGNTIYF. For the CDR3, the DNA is TGCGCCAGCACTCCTGCGGGCTCTGGAAACACCATATATTTT.

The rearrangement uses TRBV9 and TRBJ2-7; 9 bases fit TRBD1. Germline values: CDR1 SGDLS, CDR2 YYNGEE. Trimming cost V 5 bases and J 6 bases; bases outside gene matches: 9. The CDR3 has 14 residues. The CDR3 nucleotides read TGTGCCAGCAGGCGACGGGACAGGGTTGGCGAGCAGTACGTC. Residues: CASRRRDRVGEQYV.

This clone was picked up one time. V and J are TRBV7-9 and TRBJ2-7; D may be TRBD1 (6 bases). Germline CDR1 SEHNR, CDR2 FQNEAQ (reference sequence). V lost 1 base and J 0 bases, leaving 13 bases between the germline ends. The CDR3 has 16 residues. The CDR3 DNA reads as TGTGCCAGCAGCTTAGGTTCACAGGGCCACTCCTACGAGCAGTACTTC. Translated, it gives CASSLGSQGHSYEQYF.

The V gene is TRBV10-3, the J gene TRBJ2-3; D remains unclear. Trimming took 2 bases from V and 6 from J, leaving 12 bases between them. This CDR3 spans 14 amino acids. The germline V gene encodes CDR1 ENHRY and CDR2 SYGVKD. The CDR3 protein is CAISEELTGDTQYF. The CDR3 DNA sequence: TGTGCCATCAGTGAGGAGTTAACCGGGGATACGCAGTATTTT.

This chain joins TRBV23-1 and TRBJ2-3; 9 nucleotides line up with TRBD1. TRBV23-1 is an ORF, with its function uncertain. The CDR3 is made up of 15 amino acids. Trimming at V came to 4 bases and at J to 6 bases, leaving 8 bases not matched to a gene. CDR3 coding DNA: TGCGCCAGCAGTCCATGGACAGGGGAACCGGATACGCAGTATTTT. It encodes CASSPWTGEPDTQYF.

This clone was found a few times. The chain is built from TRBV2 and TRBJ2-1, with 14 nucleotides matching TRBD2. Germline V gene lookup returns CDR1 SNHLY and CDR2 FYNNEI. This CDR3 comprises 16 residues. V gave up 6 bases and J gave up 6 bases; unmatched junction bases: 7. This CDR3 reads CASSRLAGGPGNEQFF. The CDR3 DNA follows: TGTGCCAGCAGCCGACTAGCGGGGGGGCCCGGCAATGAGCAGTTCTTC.

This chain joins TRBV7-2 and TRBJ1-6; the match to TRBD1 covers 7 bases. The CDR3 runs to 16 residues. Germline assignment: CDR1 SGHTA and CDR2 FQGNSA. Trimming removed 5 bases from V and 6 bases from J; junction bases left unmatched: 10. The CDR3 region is CASSPSTGFFNSPLHF. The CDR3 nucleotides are TGTGCCAGCAGCCCATCGACAGGGTTTTTTAATTCACCCCTCCACTTT.

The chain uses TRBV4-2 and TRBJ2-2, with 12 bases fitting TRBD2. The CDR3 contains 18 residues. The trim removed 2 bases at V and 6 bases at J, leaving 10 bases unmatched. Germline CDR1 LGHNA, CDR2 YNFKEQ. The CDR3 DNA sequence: TGTGCCAGCAGCCAAACCCTAGCGGGGGGGCCCCGGCCCGGGGAGCTGTTTTTT. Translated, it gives CASSQTLAGGPRPGELFF.

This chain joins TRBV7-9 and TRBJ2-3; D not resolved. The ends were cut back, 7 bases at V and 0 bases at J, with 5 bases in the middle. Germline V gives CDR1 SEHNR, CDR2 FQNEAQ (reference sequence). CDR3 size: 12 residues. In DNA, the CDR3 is TGTGCCAGCATGGGCAGCACAGATACGCAGTATTTT. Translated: CASMGSTDTQYF.

CDR3 loop: CASSTTGTAGTIYF. The CDR3 DNA sequence: TGTGCCAGTAGTACGACGGGAACTGCGGGCACCATATATTTT. The gene calls are TRBV19 and TRBJ1-3; unclear D gene. Trimming removed 4 bases from V and 9 bases from J, with 16 bases in between. CDR3 length: 14 amino acids. In germline, CDR1 is LNHDA, CDR2 SQIVND (reference sequence).

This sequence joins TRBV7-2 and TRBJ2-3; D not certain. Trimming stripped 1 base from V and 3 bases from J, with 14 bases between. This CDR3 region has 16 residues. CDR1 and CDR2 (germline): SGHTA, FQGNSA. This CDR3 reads CASSLGTRPPTDTQYF. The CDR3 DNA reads TGTGCCAGCAGCTTAGGAACGAGGCCCCCTACAGATACGCAGTATTTT.

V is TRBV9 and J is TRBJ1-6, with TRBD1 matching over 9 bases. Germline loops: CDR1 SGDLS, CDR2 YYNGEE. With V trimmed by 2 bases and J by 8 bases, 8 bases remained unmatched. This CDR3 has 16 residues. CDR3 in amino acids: CASSVGLTGGYSPLHF. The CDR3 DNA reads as TGTGCCAGCAGCGTGGGGCTCACAGGGGGCTATTCACCCCTCCACTTT.

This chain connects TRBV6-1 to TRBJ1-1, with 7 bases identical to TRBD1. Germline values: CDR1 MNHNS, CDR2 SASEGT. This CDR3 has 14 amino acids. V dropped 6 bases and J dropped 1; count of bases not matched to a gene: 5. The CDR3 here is CASSRQGQNTEAFF. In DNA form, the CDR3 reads TGTGCCAGCAGCAGACAGGGTCAGAACACTGAAGCTTTCTTT.

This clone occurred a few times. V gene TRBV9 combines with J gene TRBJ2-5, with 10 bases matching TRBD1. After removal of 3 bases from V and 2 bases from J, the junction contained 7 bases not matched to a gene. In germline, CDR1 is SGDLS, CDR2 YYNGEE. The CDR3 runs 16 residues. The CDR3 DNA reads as TGTGCCAGCAGCGGCCGGGACAGGGGAAAGCAAGAGACCCAGTACTTC. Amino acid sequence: CASSGRDRGKQETQYF.

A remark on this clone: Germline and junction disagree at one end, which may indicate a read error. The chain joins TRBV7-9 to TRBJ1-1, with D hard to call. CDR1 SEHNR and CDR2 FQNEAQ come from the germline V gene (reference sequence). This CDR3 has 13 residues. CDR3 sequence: CSSSFRESTEAFF. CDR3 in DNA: TGTTCCAGCAGCTTTAGGGAGAGCACTGAAGCTTTCTTT.

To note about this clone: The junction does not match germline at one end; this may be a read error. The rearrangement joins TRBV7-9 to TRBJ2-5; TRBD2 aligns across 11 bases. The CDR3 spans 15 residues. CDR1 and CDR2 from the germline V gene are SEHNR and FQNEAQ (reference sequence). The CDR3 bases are TGTGCCAGCAGCATAGCGGGGGGGAGGCAAGAGACCCAGTACTTC. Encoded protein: CASSIAGGRQETQYF.

The CDR3, as DNA: TGCGCCAGCAGCTCCGACAGGGTTCCTAATGAAAAACTGTTTTTT. Its protein product is CASSSDRVPNEKLFF. The gene calls are TRBV5-1 and TRBJ1-4; 7 bases align to TRBD1. With V trimmed by 3 bases and J by 3 bases, 5 bases remained unmatched. Per the germline V gene, CDR1 is SGHRS and CDR2 is YFSETQ. The CDR3 runs to 15 residues.

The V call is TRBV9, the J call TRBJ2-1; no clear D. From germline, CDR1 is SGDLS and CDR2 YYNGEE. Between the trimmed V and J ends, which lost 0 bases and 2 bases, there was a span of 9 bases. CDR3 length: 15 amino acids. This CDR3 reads CASSVAGRTYNEQFF. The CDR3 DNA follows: TGTGCCAGCAGCGTAGCAGGAAGGACCTACAATGAGCAGTTCTTC. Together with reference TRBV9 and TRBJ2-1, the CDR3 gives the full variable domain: DSGVTQTPKHLITATGQRVTLRCSPRSGDLSVYWYQQSLDQGLQFLIQYYNGEERAKGNILERFSAQQFPDLHSELNLSSLELGDSALYFCASSVAGRTYNEQFFGPGTRLTVL.

The CDR3 DNA is TGTGCCAGCGCGACTGAACTAACTAACTCTGGAAACACCATATATTTT. This sequence encodes CASATELTNSGNTIYF. This chain joins TRBV28 and TRBJ1-3; D is undetermined. There are 16 residues in the CDR3. The V end lost 8 bases, the J end lost 0 bases, and 17 bases lay between the germline ends. The germline V gene encodes CDR1 MDHEN and CDR2 SYDVKM.

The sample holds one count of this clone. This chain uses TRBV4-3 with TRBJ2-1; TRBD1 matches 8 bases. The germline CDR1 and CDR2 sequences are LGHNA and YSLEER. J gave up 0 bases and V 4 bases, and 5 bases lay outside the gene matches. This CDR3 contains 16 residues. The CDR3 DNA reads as TGCGCCAGCAGCCGCGGGACAGGAGACTCCTACAATGAGCAGTTCTTC. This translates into CASSRGTGDSYNEQFF.

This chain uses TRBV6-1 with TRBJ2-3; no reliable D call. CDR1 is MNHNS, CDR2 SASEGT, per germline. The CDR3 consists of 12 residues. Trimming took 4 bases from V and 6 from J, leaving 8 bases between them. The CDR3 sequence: CASSVRLDTQYF. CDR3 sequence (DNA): TGTGCCAGCAGTGTGCGGTTGGATACGCAGTATTTT.

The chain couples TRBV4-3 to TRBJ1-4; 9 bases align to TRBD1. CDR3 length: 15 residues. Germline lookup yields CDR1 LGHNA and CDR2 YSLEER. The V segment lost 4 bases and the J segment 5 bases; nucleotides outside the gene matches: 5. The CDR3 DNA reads TGCGCCAGCAGCCGGGGGACAGGGATCAATGAAAAACTGTTTTTT. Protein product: CASSRGTGINEKLFF.